A single sample is the source of the 19 T cell receptor beta chains below, sequenced in a study of CD8 T cells in ankylosing spondylitis. What these receptors recognize is not known. TCRdb reanalysed the 5' RACE reads using MiXCR and keeps one entry per CDR3 protein. The sample yields more than 250,000 distinct CDR3 sequences, 8% seen once. Study-level points and caveats: Within ankylosing spondylitis blood, a TCR beta motif made up of several highly homologous variants appeared to be characteristic.

Sequenced input: blood, either unsorted or a sorted T cell fraction (not recorded which). The source is a male donor with ankylosing spondylitis.

The chain links TRBV29-1 to TRBJ2-1, with D hard to call. Germline V CDR1 and CDR2: SQVTM, ANQGSEA. The CDR3 has 11 residues. Trimming removed 5 bases from V and 3 bases from J, with 5 bases in between. CDR3 protein: CSVISYNEQFF. The CDR3 DNA sequence: TGCAGCGTTATCAGCTACAATGAGCAGTTCTTC.

This sequence joins TRBV7-3 and TRBJ1-4; 7 nucleotides align to TRBD1. CDR1 is SGHTA and CDR2 is FQGTGA in the germline V gene. CDR3 size: 15 residues. V lost 1 base to trimming and J lost 7 bases; unmatched junction nucleotides: 6. For the CDR3, the DNA is TGTGCCAGCAGCTTAAGTGGGACAGCGAGTGAAAAACTGTTTTTT. Translation gives CASSLSGTASEKLFF.

There are a few counts of this clonotype. This rearrangement joins TRBV7-9 to TRBJ2-2; D may be TRBD1 or TRBD2 (6 bases each). Deletions cut 5 bases from V and 6 bases from J, with 16 bases between. CDR1 SEHNR and CDR2 FQNEAQ come from the germline V gene (reference sequence). The CDR3 has 15 residues. This chain's CDR3 is CASSLGGTSAGELFF. The CDR3 bases are TGTGCCAGCAGCCTAGGGGGGACGAGCGCCGGGGAGCTGTTTTTT.

This chain connects TRBV18 to TRBJ1-2; a weak D match, TRBD1 (6 bases). CDR1 is KGHSH, CDR2 LQKENI, per germline. The CDR3 loop spans 15 amino acids. Deletions cut 2 bases from V and 0 bases from J, with 10 bases between. CDR3 sequence reads: CASSPDRSTNYGYTF. The CDR3 DNA reads as TGTGCCAGCTCACCAGACAGGAGTACTAACTATGGCTACACCTTC.

V and J are TRBV27 and TRBJ2-1; TRBD1 might be the D (6 bases). Trimming removed 8 bases at V and 2 bases at J, with 16 bases between. The CDR3 has 15 amino acids. The germline V gene has CDR1 MNHEY and CDR2 SMNVEV (reference sequence). In DNA, the CDR3 is TGTGCCAGCCAACAGGGTCCTCTCCCCTACAATGAGCAGTTCTTC. It specifies CASQQGPLPYNEQFF.

This clonotype occurred a few times. J is TRBJ2-7 and V is TRBV5-1, with 10 positions matching TRBD1. CDR1 is SGHRS and CDR2 is YFSETQ in the germline V gene. Unmatched junction bases numbered 7, after V lost 4 bases and J lost 0 bases. This CDR3 comprises 16 residues. CDR3 nucleotides: TGCGCCAGCAGCACCGGGACAGGGGCCCTCTCCTACGAGCAGTACTTC. It is translated as CASSTGTGALSYEQYF.

This clonotype was seen repeatedly, ten times or more. The V gene is TRBV7-6, the J gene TRBJ2-7; 8 bases match TRBD1. CDR1 and CDR2 from the germline V gene are SGHVS and FNYEAQ. Trimming removed 6 bases from V and 4 bases from J; junction bases left unmatched: 11. There are 15 residues in the CDR3. CDR3 protein: CASSQGATHSYEQYF. The CDR3 DNA is TGTGCCAGCAGTCAGGGGGCGACTCACTCTTACGAGCAGTACTTC.

This clonotype showed up many times. This chain links TRBV27 with TRBJ2-7, with 9 positions matching TRBD1. The CDR3 contains 14 residues. Trimming took 2 bases from V and 4 from J; bases not matched to a gene: 3. Germline-derived CDR1 and CDR2 are MNHEY and SMNVEV (reference sequence). DNA of the CDR3: TGTGCCAGCAGTTTAACGACAGGGGGTTACGAGCAGTACTTC. This encodes CASSLTTGGYEQYF.

This clonotype was found a few times. The V call is TRBV2, the J call TRBJ2-7, with 9 bases fitting TRBD1. Germline trimming cut 8 bases from V and 5 bases from J; bases unmatched to any gene: 10. CDR1 SNHLY and CDR2 FYNNEI come from the germline V gene. The CDR3 contains 14 residues. The CDR3 coding sequence is TGTGCCAGCGGAGTAGGGACAGGGCTCCACGAGCAGTACTTC. As protein: CASGVGTGLHEQYF.

Worth noting for this clonotype: A much larger clone differs by one base, so this may be a read error. The rearrangement links TRBV7-2 to TRBJ2-1; D possibly corresponds to TRBD2 (6 bases). Germline CDR1 is SGHTA and CDR2 is FQGNSA. This CDR3 spans 13 amino acids. The V end was cut by 8 bases, the J end by 15 bases, with 23 bases between. CDR3 in DNA: TGTGCCAGCGGCTGGGCTCCGGGGGACCCACTGTTCTTC. Protein sequence: CASGWAPGDPLFF.

CDR3 sequence reads: CASSHRRGNTEAFF. The CDR3 nucleotides read TGTGCCAGCAGTCACCGCCGGGGGAACACTGAAGCTTTCTTT. The rearrangement joins TRBV6-2 or TRBV6-3 to TRBJ1-1; D unresolved. V shed 5 bases and J shed 1 base, with 11 bases lying between them. The CDR3 runs to 14 residues. Germline CDR1 reads MNHEY; CDR2 reads SVGEGT.

The chain recombines TRBV27 with TRBJ1-2; TRBD1 matches at 7 bases. Losses at the gene ends were 4 bases for V and 8 bases for J; bases not matched to a gene: 13. The CDR3 length is 15 residues. CDR1 is MNHEY, CDR2 SMNVEV, per germline (reference sequence). The CDR3 here is CASSSGGPPLRGYTF. DNA for the CDR3: TGTGCCAGCAGTTCAGGGGGACCTCCCTTGAGGGGCTACACCTTC.

This clonotype was counted between two and nine times. This chain connects TRBV24-1 to TRBJ2-3, with 7 bases matching TRBD1. The CDR3 spans 18 residues. V gave up 0 bases and J gave up 4 bases; unmatched junction bases: 12. Per the germline V gene, CDR1 is KGHDR and CDR2 is SFDVKD. CDR3 sequence reads: CATSDLGRGFGWADTQYF. Written as DNA, the CDR3 is TGTGCCACCAGTGATTTGGGCAGGGGGTTTGGATGGGCAGATACGCAGTATTTT.

The rearrangement joins TRBV7-9 to TRBJ2-1, with D unclear. Germline loops: CDR1 SEHNR, CDR2 FQNEAQ (reference sequence). Trimming removed 5 bases at V and 0 bases at J, with 17 bases between. The CDR3 totals 17 residues. The DNA of the CDR3 is TGTGCCAGCAGCACCTCGATCGGGTCAAGCTCCTACAATGAGCAGTTCTTC. Amino acid sequence: CASSTSIGSSSYNEQFF. Drawing the rest from reference TRBV7-9 and TRBJ2-1, the complete variable domain is DTGVSQNPRHKITKRGQNVTFRCDPISEHNRLYWYRQTLGQGPEFLTYFQNEAQLEKSRLLSDRFSAERPKGSFSTLEIQRTEQGDSAMYLCASSTSIGSSSYNEQFFGPGTRLTVL.

This clonotype was seen a handful of times. The chain employs TRBV27 and TRBJ1-5, with D maybe TRBD1 (5 bases). The V end was cut by 5 bases, the J end by 2 bases, with 10 bases between. The CDR3 contains 14 residues. Looked up from germline, CDR1 is MNHEY and CDR2 is SMNVEV (reference sequence). In DNA, the CDR3 is TGTGCCAGCAGTCCAGGGTTGGGCAATCAGCCCCAGCATTTT. Amino acids: CASSPGLGNQPQHF.

This clonotype occurred many times. CDR3 protein: CASSPLQRTYNEQFF. The CDR3 nucleotides are TGCGCCAGCAGCCCCCTCCAGCGGACCTACAATGAGCAGTTCTTC. This chain joins TRBV4-1 and TRBJ2-1, with a tentative D call TRBD2 (5 bases). The CDR3 length is 15 residues. The V end was cut by 4 bases, the J end by 2 bases, with 12 bases between. CDR1 is MGHRA, CDR2 YSYEKL, per germline.

The chain joins TRBV20-1 to TRBJ2-7, with D perhaps TRBD1 or TRBD2 (5 bases each). The germline V gene has CDR1 DFQATT and CDR2 SNEGSKA (reference sequence). With 7 bases removed from V and 0 bases from J, the gap between germline ends came to 13 bases. CDR3 length: 13 residues. The CDR3 region has the DNA TGCAGTGTTTTGGGACGGGGCTCCTACGAGCAGTACTTC. Its protein is CSVLGRGSYEQYF.

V is TRBV28 and J is TRBJ2-1; the D gene could be TRBD1 or TRBD2 (5 bases each). CDR1 and CDR2 from the germline V gene are MDHEN and SYDVKM. The CDR3 totals 14 residues. The V and J ends lost 6 bases and 7 bases respectively, with 16 bases between them. The CDR3 coding sequence is TGTGCCAGCAGCGAGACCGGGACGCAGAATGAGCAGTTCTTC. Translated, it gives CASSETGTQNEQFF.

The gene calls are TRBV2 and TRBJ2-2; 12 bases are shared with TRBD2. The germline gives CDR1 SNHLY, CDR2 FYNNEI. CDR3 length: 16 residues. V was pared by 6 bases and J by 3 bases, with 5 bases of the junction left unmatched. The CDR3 DNA follows: TGTGCCAGCAGCCGACTAGCGGGAGTACACACCGGGGAGCTGTTTTTT. It specifies CASSRLAGVHTGELFF.